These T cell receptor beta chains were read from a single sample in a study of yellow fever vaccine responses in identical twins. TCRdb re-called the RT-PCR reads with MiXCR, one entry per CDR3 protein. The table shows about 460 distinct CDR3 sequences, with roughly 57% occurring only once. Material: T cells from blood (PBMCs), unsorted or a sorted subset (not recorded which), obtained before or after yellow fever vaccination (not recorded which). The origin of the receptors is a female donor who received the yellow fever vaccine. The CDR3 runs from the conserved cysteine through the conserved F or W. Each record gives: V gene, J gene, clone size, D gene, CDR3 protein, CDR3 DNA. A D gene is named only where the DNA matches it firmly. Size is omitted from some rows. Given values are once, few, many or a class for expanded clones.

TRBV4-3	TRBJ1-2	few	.	CASSQEVSETYGYTF	TGCGCCAGCAGCCAAGAGGTCAGTGAAACCTATGGCTACACTTTC
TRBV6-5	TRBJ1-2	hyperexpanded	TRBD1	CASSYSTSGQYYGYTF	TGTGCCAGCAGTTACTCAACCTCGGGACAGTACTATGGCTACACCTTC
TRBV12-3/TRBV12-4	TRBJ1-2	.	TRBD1	CASSQGQGVGGYTF	TGTGCCAGCAGTCAGGGACAGGGTGTTGGCGGCTACACCTTC
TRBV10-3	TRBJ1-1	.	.	CAISDGRGGTEAFF	TGTGCCATCAGTGATGGGCGGGGGGGAACTGAAGCTTTCTTT
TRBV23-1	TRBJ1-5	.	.	CASRPPREGDQPQHF	TGCGCCAGCCGCCCCCCCCGGGAGGGGGATCAGCCCCAGCATTTT
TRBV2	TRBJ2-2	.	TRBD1	CASSTGEVSPGELFF	TGTGCCAGCAGTACAGGGGAAGTATCACCCGGGGAGCTGTTTTTT
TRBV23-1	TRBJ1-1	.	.	CASSPAFTEAFF	TGCGCCAGCAGTCCAGCTTTCACTGAAGCTTTCTTT
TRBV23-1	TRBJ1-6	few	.	CASSQSGRDSPLHF	TGCGCCAGCAGTCAATCGGGAAGAGATTCACCCCTCCACTTT
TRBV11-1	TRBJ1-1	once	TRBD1	CASSGGQSHTSEAFF	TGTGCCAGCAGCGGGGGACAGTCCCATACGTCTGAAGCTTTCTTT
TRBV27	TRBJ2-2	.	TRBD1	CASRTGDTGELFF	TGTGCCAGCAGAACAGGGGACACCGGGGAGCTGTTTTTT
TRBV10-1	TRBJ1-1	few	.	CASSARGEAFF	TGCGCCAGCAGTGCGAGGGGAGAAGCTTTCTTT
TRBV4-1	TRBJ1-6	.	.	CASSQAPDGYSPLHF	TGCGCCAGCAGCCAAGCACCGGATGGGTATTCACCCCTCCACTTT
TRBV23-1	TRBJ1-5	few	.	CASRDRGGCGNQPQHF	TGCGCCAGCAGGGACAGAGGGGGTTGTGGCAATCAGCCCCAGCATTTT
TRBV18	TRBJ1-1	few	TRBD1	CASSPRGQGSEAFF	TGTGCCAGCTCACCTAGGGGACAGGGATCCGAAGCTTTCTTT
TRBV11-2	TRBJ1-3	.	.	CASSTGRNSGNTIYF	TGTGCCAGCAGCACCGGACGGAACTCTGGAAACACCATATATTTT
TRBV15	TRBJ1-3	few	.	CATSRDVADGVSGNTIYF	TGTGCCACCAGCAGAGATGTGGCAGATGGGGTCTCTGGAAACACCATATATTTT
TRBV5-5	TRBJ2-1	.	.	CASSLGFFIDEQFF	TGTGCCAGCAGCTTGGGTTTTTTCATCGATGAGCAGTTCTTC
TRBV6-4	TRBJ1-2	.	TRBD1	CASSDSGQGVGGYTF	TGTGCCAGCAGTGACTCGGGACAGGGGGTAGGCGGCTACACCTTC
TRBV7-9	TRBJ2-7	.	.	CASSLPGNPYEQYF	TGTGCCAGCAGCTTACCCGGGAACCCCTACGAGCAGTACTTC
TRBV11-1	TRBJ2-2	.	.	CASSWGGPGTGELFF	TGTGCCAGCAGTTGGGGGGGCCCGGGCACCGGGGAGCTGTTTTTT
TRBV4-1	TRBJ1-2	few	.	CASSQDWGGTYGYTF	TGCGCCAGCAGCCAAGATTGGGGGGGGACCTATGGCTACACCTTC
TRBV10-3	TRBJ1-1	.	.	CAIRTQPNTEAFF	TGTGCCATCAGGACACAACCGAACACTGAAGCTTTCTTT
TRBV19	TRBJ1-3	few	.	CASMLRNTIYF	TGTGCCAGTATGCTGAGAAACACCATATATTTT
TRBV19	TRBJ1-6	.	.	CASSFRQDKPLHF	TGTGCCAGTAGTTTCCGACAGGACAAACCCCTCCACTTT
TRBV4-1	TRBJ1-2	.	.	CASSQEGGLINYGYTF	TGCGCCAGCAGCCAAGAGGGGGGGCTGATTAACTATGGCTACACCTTC
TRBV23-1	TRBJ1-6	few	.	CASSQSGLYNSPLHF	TGCGCCAGCAGTCAATCGGGGCTGTATAATTCACCCCTCCACTTT
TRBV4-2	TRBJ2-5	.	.	CASREGETQYF	TGTGCCAGCCGCGAAGGGGAGACCCAGTACTTC
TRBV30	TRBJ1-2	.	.	CAWSVGDYGYTF	TGTGCCTGGAGTGTGGGGGACTATGGCTACACCTTC
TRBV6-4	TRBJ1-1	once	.	CASSHGGSLNTEAFF	TGTGCCAGCAGTCACGGCGGCAGCCTGAACACTGAAGCTTTCTTT
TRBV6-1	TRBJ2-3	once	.	CASKTPGVGTQYF	TGTGCCAGCAAAACCCCAGGGGTGGGTACGCAGTATTTT
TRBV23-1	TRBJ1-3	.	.	CASSQSAPSSGNTIYF	TGCGCCAGCAGTCAATCAGCCCCTAGCTCTGGAAACACCATATATTTT
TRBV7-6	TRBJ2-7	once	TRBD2	CASSLTSGFTGRLSYEQYF	TGTGCCAGCAGCCTTACTAGCGGCTTCACAGGACGCTTGTCCTACGAGCAGTACTTC
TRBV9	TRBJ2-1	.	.	CASSVDHKGGGYNEQFF	TGTGCCAGCAGCGTAGACCACAAAGGGGGTGGGTACAATGAGCAGTTCTTC